A single sample gave rise to the 29 T cell receptor beta chains below, sequenced in a study of human T cells and chemical hapten exposure. MiXCR was run by TCRdb on the RACE reads, yielding one entry per CDR3 protein. The sample lists around 380,000 distinct CDR3 sequences; approximately 4.4% were seen once. Sample time point: patch test 1, 2 weeks after DPC sensitization. The treatment denotes: therapeutic diphenylcyclopropenone sensitization with weekly scalp DPC. The sample consisted of whole blood, taken in connection with sensitization to the hapten diphenylcyclopropenone (DPC). These receptors originate from a woman aged 50 to 60 with alopecia areata. Some clones in this sample may be carry-over from other donors' samples.

A few counts support this clonotype. The rearrangement uses TRBV5-1 and TRBJ2-6; D is perhaps TRBD1 (5 bases). The length of the CDR3 is 16 residues. The germline CDR1 and CDR2 sequences are SGHRS and YFSETQ. V shed 0 bases and J shed 2 bases, with 9 bases lying between them. CDR3 sequence reads: CASSLAKGTGANVLTF. The CDR3 DNA reads TGCGCCAGCAGCTTGGCGAAGGGGACTGGGGCCAACGTCCTGACTTTC.

This rearrangement joins TRBV6-1 to TRBJ1-1; D is unresolved. This CDR3 spans 14 amino acids. CDR1 is MNHNS and CDR2 is SASEGT in the germline V gene. Between the trimmed V and J ends, which lost 1 base and 4 bases, there was a span of 10 bases. This CDR3 is CASSEVPEGTEAFF. The DNA of the CDR3 is TGTGCCAGCAGTGAAGTGCCAGAGGGCACTGAAGCTTTCTTT.

J is TRBJ2-3 and V is TRBV12-5; possibly TRBD1 for D (6 bases). Trimming took 2 bases from V and 2 from J, leaving 11 bases between them. The V gene's germline CDR1 is LGHNT and CDR2 FRNRAP. There are 15 residues in the CDR3. The CDR3 nucleotides are TGTGCTAGTGGTTTGCCACAGGGCCCCACAGATACGCAGTATTTT. Translating gives CASGLPQGPTDTQYF.

This clonotype was seen repeatedly, ten times or more. This sequence joins TRBV10-3 and TRBJ2-5; 11 bases align to TRBD1. Germline V gives CDR1 ENHRY, CDR2 SYGVKD. This CDR3 has 15 residues. Losses at the gene ends were 4 bases for V and 4 bases for J; bases not matched to a gene: 5. CDR3 sequence: CAISGDRGTLETQYF. The DNA of the CDR3 is TGTGCCATCAGTGGGGACAGGGGGACGTTAGAGACCCAGTACTTC.

The count of this clonotype is one. Its ends do not fully match the called genes, so a read error is possible. This sequence joins TRBV7-2 and TRBJ2-3; D remains ambiguous. The CDR3 loop spans 11 amino acids. CDR1 SGHTA and CDR2 FQGNSA come from the germline V gene. The CDR3: CASRYIDTRYF. The CDR3 nucleotides are TGTGCCAGCAGGTATATCGATACGCGGTATTTT.

This chain connects TRBV5-4 to TRBJ1-2; 8 nucleotides match TRBD1. The CDR3 runs 16 residues. V trimming: 4 bases; J trimming: 7 bases; junction bases outside the gene matches: 15. Germline CDR1 reads SGHNT; CDR2 reads YYREEE (reference sequence). The CDR3 DNA follows: TGTGCCAGCAGCCTTTGGACAGGGCTATCCTACGCTGGCTACACCTTC. The encoded protein is CASSLWTGLSYAGYTF. Supplemented by reference TRBV5-4 and TRBJ1-2, the full variable domain reads ETGVTQSPTHLIKTRGQQVTLRCSSQSGHNTVSWYQQALGQGPQFIFQYYREEENGRGNFPPRFSGLQFPNYSSELNVNALELDDSALYLCASSLWTGLSYAGYTFGSGTRLTVV.

This clonotype showed up many times. This sequence joins TRBV6-1 and TRBJ1-4, with D possibly TRBD1 on 5 matching bases. The CDR3 consists of 14 residues. Germline V lookup: CDR1 MNHNS, CDR2 SASEGT. The germline V and J ends were trimmed by 3 bases and 3 bases, with 8 bases remaining between them. CDR3 in DNA: TGTGCCAGCAGTGAGACAGAGGCTAATGAAAAACTGTTTTTT. Its protein is CASSETEANEKLFF.

This chain uses TRBV6-5 with TRBJ1-4; D is undetermined. V was shortened by 0 bases and J by 7 bases, with 15 bases between the two germline ends. Germline V lookup: CDR1 MNHEY, CDR2 SVGAGI. There are 16 residues in the CDR3. The CDR3 sequence: CASSYSLDLLGEKLFF. CDR3 DNA sequence: TGTGCCAGCAGTTACTCCCTCGACTTGTTGGGTGAAAAACTGTTTTTT.

The table lists this clonotype with a few counts. V usage is TRBV6-6 and J usage is TRBJ1-1, with D possibly TRBD1 on 6 matching bases. This CDR3 is 13 amino acids long. Germline CDR1 reads MNHNY; CDR2 reads SVGAGI (reference sequence). Trimming pared 5 bases from V and 7 bases from J, leaving 14 bases between. The chain's CDR3 is CASSPGQTFEAFF. As DNA, the CDR3 is TGTGCCAGCAGTCCCGGACAGACCTTTGAAGCTTTCTTT.

The chain combines TRBV6-6 with TRBJ1-1; no definite D call. The V gene lost 5 bases and the J gene lost 11 bases, with 15 bases spanning the gap. CDR1 MNHNY and CDR2 SVGAGI come from the germline V gene (reference sequence). There are 12 residues in the CDR3. CDR3 coding DNA: TGTGCCAGCAGTCCAGTGGGCCTGGGGGCTTTCTTT. Translating gives CASSPVGLGAFF.

This clonotype was counted between two and nine times. J is TRBJ2-2 and V is TRBV3-1; TRBD2 aligns across 12 bases. This CDR3 is built from 18 residues. CDR1 is LGHDT and CDR2 is YNNKEL in the germline V gene (reference sequence). After removal of 0 bases from V and 6 bases from J, the junction contained 8 bases not matched to a gene. CDR3 amino acids: CASSQEFPSGGAAGELFF. As DNA, the CDR3 is TGTGCCAGCAGCCAAGAATTTCCTAGCGGGGGGGCTGCCGGGGAGCTGTTTTTT.

Ten or more counts support this clonotype. The rearrangement uses TRBV5-5 and TRBJ2-7; 7 nucleotides agree with TRBD1. The CDR3 is 14 amino acids. V was pared by 4 bases and J by 0 bases, with 4 bases of the junction left unmatched. CDR1 and CDR2 (germline): SGHKS, YYEKEE (reference sequence). The CDR3 nucleotides read TGTGCCAGCAGCCGGGACAGAGACTCCTACGAGCAGTACTTC. Translating it yields CASSRDRDSYEQYF. Supplemented by reference TRBV5-5 and TRBJ2-7, the full variable domain reads DAGVTQSPTHLIKTRGQQVTLRCSPISGHKSVSWYQQVLGQGPQFIFQYYEKEERGRGNFPDRFSARQFPNYSSELNVNALLLGDSALYLCASSRDRDSYEQYFGPGTRLTVT.

J is TRBJ1-2 and V is TRBV5-6; D is perhaps TRBD1 (5 bases). Germline CDR1 SGHDT, CDR2 YYEEEE. Trimming stripped 4 bases from V and 5 bases from J, with 15 bases between. The CDR3 runs to 14 residues. As DNA, the CDR3 is TGTGCCAGCAGCCCATCAGGACAAGCTTATGGCTACACCTTC. Amino acid sequence: CASSPSGQAYGYTF.

The rearrangement links TRBV27 to TRBJ2-7, with D possibly matching TRBD1 (6 bases). Looked up from germline, CDR1 is MNHEY and CDR2 is SMNVEV (reference sequence). V was trimmed by 5 bases and J by 0 bases, leaving 11 bases between them. The CDR3 contains 14 residues. The CDR3 DNA is TGTGCCAGCAGTCCACAGGGAAGCTCCTACGAGCAGTACTTC. Protein sequence: CASSPQGSSYEQYF.

This clonotype has at least ten counts. The V and J genes are TRBV20-1 and TRBJ1-6; 9 bases are a match to TRBD1. This CDR3 contains 13 residues. Trimming removed 6 bases from V and 10 bases from J; junction bases left unmatched: 7. The V gene's germline CDR1 is DFQATT and CDR2 SNEGSKA (reference sequence). This CDR3 reads CSAQTGGGSPLHF. For the CDR3, the DNA is TGCAGTGCCCAGACAGGGGGAGGATCACCCCTCCACTTT.

This clonotype has a single count. This chain connects TRBV5-1 to TRBJ2-1; TRBD2 matches at 13 bases. Losses at the gene ends were 3 bases for V and 0 bases for J; bases not matched to a gene: 3. The CDR3 loop spans 17 amino acids. In germline, CDR1 is SGHRS, CDR2 YFSETQ. In nucleotides, the CDR3 is TGCGCCAGCAGCTCCCGGACTAGCGGGAGCTCCTACAATGAGCAGTTCTTC. Encoded protein: CASSSRTSGSSYNEQFF.

This clonotype was detected only a few times. The V and J genes are TRBV6-4 and TRBJ2-1; TRBD1 might be the D (6 bases). The CDR3 contains 17 residues. Trimming pared 5 bases from V and 0 bases from J, leaving 17 bases between. CDR1 and CDR2 (germline): MRHNA, SNTAGT. The CDR3 region is CASSFTGSGSSYNEQFF. The DNA of the CDR3 is TGTGCCAGCAGTTTTACAGGGTCTGGGAGCTCCTACAATGAGCAGTTCTTC.

At least ten counts were recorded for this clonotype. This sequence joins TRBV5-6 and TRBJ1-3; D is possibly TRBD1 (5 bases). The CDR3 is 16 amino acids. The ends were cut back, 3 bases at V and 0 bases at J, with 13 bases in the middle. From germline, CDR1 is SGHDT and CDR2 YYEEEE. The CDR3 spells CASSSQGLYSGNTIYF. The CDR3 DNA follows: TGTGCCAGCAGCTCCCAGGGTCTTTACTCTGGAAACACCATATATTTT.

This clonotype was seen a few times. This sequence joins TRBV6-5 and TRBJ1-1, with TRBD1 as a possible D gene (5 bases). The V end lost 7 bases, the J end lost 5 bases, and 14 bases lay between the germline ends. This CDR3 region has 13 residues. CDR1 is MNHEY, CDR2 SVGAGI, per germline. In DNA form, the CDR3 reads TGTGCCAGCATAGAGGGGCCAGGAACTGAAGCTTTCTTT. Translated, it gives CASIEGPGTEAFF.

The V call is TRBV12-3 or TRBV12-4, the J call TRBJ2-3; D gene unclear. The V gene lost 6 bases and the J gene lost 1 base, with 11 bases spanning the gap. The CDR3 is 14 residues long. CDR3 protein: CASSSPGRTDTQYF. CDR3 in DNA: TGTGCCAGCAGCTCCCCAGGCCGCACAGATACGCAGTATTTT.

This clonotype was seen at least ten times. The chain uses TRBV29-1 and TRBJ2-1; tentatively, D is TRBD2 (5 bases). V shed 0 bases and J shed 1 base, with 13 bases lying between them. The CDR3 consists of 16 residues. The germline gives CDR1 SQVTM, CDR2 ANQGSEA. The CDR3 DNA follows: TGCAGCGTTGAAGATCCCGGGCGGAGGTCCTACAATGAGCAGTTCTTC. Its translation is CSVEDPGRRSYNEQFF.

This clonotype was counted many times. The gene calls are TRBV28 and TRBJ1-1; 9 bases map to TRBD1. Unmatched junction bases numbered 9, after V lost 5 bases and J lost 5 bases. The CDR3 totals 15 residues. Looked up from germline, CDR1 is MDHEN and CDR2 is SYDVKM. The CDR3 here is CASSPPGTGNTEAFF. Written as DNA, the CDR3 is TGTGCCAGCAGTCCTCCCGGGACAGGGAATACTGAAGCTTTCTTT. Supplemented by reference TRBV28 and TRBJ1-1, the full variable domain reads DVKVTQSSRYLVKRTGEKVFLECVQDMDHENMFWYRQDPGLGLRLIYFSYDVKMKEKGDIPEGYSVSREKKERFSLILESASTNQTSMYLCASSPPGTGNTEAFFGQGTRLTVV.

This clonotype has a count of ten or more. The chain carries TRBV7-9 and TRBJ2-4; 9 positions match TRBD1. V gave up 4 bases and J gave up 6 bases; unmatched junction bases: 7. CDR1 SEHNR and CDR2 FQNEAQ come from the germline V gene (reference sequence). The CDR3 is 15 amino acids. CDR3 region: CASSSIPTGGNIQYF. In DNA form, the CDR3 reads TGTGCCAGCAGCTCGATTCCGACAGGGGGAAACATTCAGTACTTC. The full variable domain, rest sourced from reference TRBV7-9 and TRBJ2-4, is DTGVSQNPRHKITKRGQNVTFRCDPISEHNRLYWYRQTLGQGPEFLTYFQNEAQLEKSRLLSDRFSAERPKGSFSTLEIQRTEQGDSAMYLCASSSIPTGGNIQYFGAGTRLSVL.

This clonotype was seen ten or more times. The CDR3 sequence is CASSTRTGSDTEAFF. In nucleotides, the CDR3 is TGTGCCAGCAGCACCAGGACAGGATCGGACACTGAAGCTTTCTTT. The chain carries TRBV7-8 and TRBJ1-1, with TRBD1 matching over 7 bases. CDR3 length equals 15 residues. V was clipped by 5 bases and J by 3 bases; unmatched bases: 9. Looked up from germline, CDR1 is SGHVS and CDR2 is FQNEAQ.

This clonotype was counted ten times or more. The chain is built from TRBV12-3 or TRBV12-4 and TRBJ1-4; TRBD1 matches at 7 bases. With 3 bases clipped from V and 8 bases from J, the junction kept 9 bases outside the gene matches. CDR3 length: 15 residues. CDR3 in DNA: TGTGCCAGCAGTTTCAGACAGGGTGGAGTGGAAAAACTGTTTTTT. Encoded protein: CASSFRQGGVEKLFF.

V gene TRBV5-1 combines with J gene TRBJ1-2; 10 bases align to TRBD1. Germline CDR1 and CDR2: SGHRS and YFSETQ. This CDR3 has 13 amino acids. With V trimmed by 7 bases and J by 3 bases, 3 bases remained unmatched. CDR3 coding DNA: TGCGCCAGCGGGGACAGGGGTGACTATGGCTACACCTTC. As protein: CASGDRGDYGYTF.

This clonotype was seen at least ten times. This chain connects TRBV29-1 to TRBJ1-1; no clear D. V was trimmed by 8 bases and J by 0 bases, leaving 10 bases between them. CDR3 length: 12 residues. Germline V gives CDR1 SQVTM, CDR2 ANQGSEA. For the CDR3, the DNA is TGCAGCACCCGCGAGGTGAACACTGAAGCTTTCTTT. Translation gives CSTREVNTEAFF.

This sequence joins TRBV5-1 and TRBJ2-2, with D possibly TRBD1 on 5 matching bases. V was clipped by 0 bases and J by 5 bases, with 11 bases between them. This CDR3 is built from 15 residues. Germline CDR1 reads SGHRS; CDR2 reads YFSETQ. The CDR3 region has the DNA TGCGCCAGCAGCTTGGCCGCAGGGAAGACCGGGGAGCTGTTTTTT. Translation gives CASSLAAGKTGELFF.

In this sample, this clonotype turned up a few times. V gene TRBV20-1 combines with J gene TRBJ2-7; 11 bases agree with TRBD2. There are 15 residues in the CDR3. CDR1 and CDR2 (germline): DFQATT, SNEGSKA (reference sequence). V gave up 0 bases and J gave up 4 bases; unmatched junction bases: 5. CDR3 nucleotide sequence: TGCAGTGCTAGAGATTTTCTAGCGGGGGGTTACGAGCAGTACTTC. Translated, it gives CSARDFLAGGYEQYF.